This T cell receptor (beta chain) was captured by sequencing in a study of blood T cell repertoires in COVID-19. Participants, 18 to 89 years old, spanned 25 or so US areas. Germline V gives CDR1 SGHRS, CDR2 YFSETQ. The CDR3 contains 16 residues. V shed 4 bases and J 4 bases; nucleotides not matched to a gene: 13. Clones were sequenced by immunoSEQ multiplex PCR, and TCRdb holds only the in-frame ones, with some missing. The table records 120,000 to 150,000 clones, roughly 90% of them present only once. The rearrangement links TRBV5-1 to TRBJ2-7; 8 nucleotides align to TRBD1. Material: PBMCs or T cells enriched from blood (not recorded which). The receptor's source is a woman aged 25 to 39 with acute COVID-19. CDR3 protein: CASSLYGQGDPYEQYF. Written as DNA, the CDR3 is TGCGCCAGCAGCCTATACGGACAGGGTGACCCGTACGAGCAGTACTTC. The full variable domain, in which reference TRBV5-1 and TRBJ2-7 provide the parts outside the CDR3, is KAGVTQTPRYLIKTRGQQVTLSCSPISGHRSVSWYQQTPGQGLQFLFEYFSETQRNKGNFPGRFSGRQFSNSRSEMNVSTLELGDSALYLCASSLYGQGDPYEQYFGPGTRLTVT.